The 16 T cell receptor beta chains below all came from one sample that was sequenced in a study of blood T cells in healthy people across ages. PCR was performed a second time for about 7 to 11 cycles using a sample-barcoded 5' primer and a J-beta primer mix. TCRdb called the 5' RACE reads again in MiXCR, with one record for every CDR3 protein. This table has approximately 800,000 distinct CDR3 sequences, 20% to 30% appearing once. The same data also contributed to another study, on T cells of mothers and their children.

The sequencing input was blood. The receptors were sampled from a boy aged 10-17 years in good health.

This clonotype has just a few counts. The J gene is TRBJ1-2, the V gene TRBV6-1, with D unresolved. V was clipped by 3 bases and J by 8 bases, with 10 bases between them. The CDR3 sequence is 12 residues long. CDR1 and CDR2 from the germline V gene are MNHNS and SASEGT. The CDR3 bases are TGTGCCAGCAGTGAGGACTCGCGAGGCTACACCTTC. Encoded protein: CASSEDSRGYTF.

The chain carries TRBV29-1 and TRBJ2-5, with TRBD2 as a possible D gene (5 bases). The ends were cut back, 7 bases at V and 5 bases at J, with 14 bases in the middle. CDR1 SQVTM and CDR2 ANQGSEA come from the germline V gene. The CDR3 sequence is 12 residues long. CDR3 sequence reads: CSDAGRGETQYF. CDR3 in DNA: TGCAGCGACGCAGGTCGCGGGGAGACCCAGTACTTC.

This clonotype occurred a few times. The rearrangement links TRBV15 to TRBJ2-2; TRBD1 might be the D (5 bases). This CDR3 region has 13 residues. Per the germline V gene, CDR1 is LNHNV and CDR2 is YYDKDF (reference sequence). V gave up 4 bases and J gave up 5 bases, with 8 bases separating them. The CDR3 is CATSNRLTGELFF. CDR3 DNA sequence: TGTGCCACCAGCAACAGGCTGACCGGGGAGCTGTTTTTT. Full variable domain (remainder filled in from reference TRBV15 and TRBJ2-2): DAMVIQNPRYQVTQFGKPVTLSCSQTLNHNVMYWYQQKSSQAPKLLFHYYDKDFNNEADTPDNFQSRRPNTSFCFLDIRSPGLGDTAMYLCATSNRLTGELFFGEGSRLTVL.

The chain links TRBV29-1 to TRBJ1-1, with 7 bases that match TRBD1. V shed 5 bases, J shed 1 base, and the junction held 4 bases outside the gene matches. The germline V gene encodes CDR1 SQVTM and CDR2 ANQGSEA. The CDR3 totals 13 residues. CDR3 nucleotides: TGCAGCGTTCCCGACAGGGCGAACACTGAAGCTTTCTTT. The encoded protein is CSVPDRANTEAFF.

The gene calls are TRBV4-1 and TRBJ2-7; D is possibly TRBD1 or TRBD2 (5 bases each). Germline V CDR1 and CDR2: MGHRA, YSYEKL. V was trimmed by 0 bases and J by 2 bases, leaving 8 bases between them. The CDR3 loop spans 14 amino acids. The CDR3 DNA reads as TGCGCCAGCAGCCAAGATGGGACCCCCTACGAGCAGTACTTC. Amino acids: CASSQDGTPYEQYF.

The chain is built from TRBV11-2 and TRBJ2-7; D is uncertain. Trimming took off 2 bases at V and 7 bases at J, with 12 bases between the two ends. The CDR3 spans 13 residues. The V gene's germline CDR1 is SGHAT and CDR2 FQNNGV. This chain's CDR3 is CASSLLSIREQYF. CDR3 bases: TGTGCCAGCAGCTTACTATCGATACGGGAGCAGTACTTC.

This chain connects TRBV29-1 to TRBJ2-5, with D unresolved. The germline V gene has CDR1 SQVTM and CDR2 ANQGSEA. This CDR3 is built from 14 residues. V was pared by 3 bases and J by 1 base, with 12 bases between. CDR3 sequence reads: CSVEIPQGQETQYF. The CDR3 region has the DNA TGCAGCGTTGAGATACCCCAAGGCCAAGAGACCCAGTACTTC.

V gene TRBV6-2 or TRBV6-3 combines with J gene TRBJ2-7; TRBD2 matches at 8 bases. The trim removed 7 bases at V and 0 bases at J, leaving 17 bases unmatched. The germline V gene encodes CDR1 MNHEY and CDR2 SVGEGT. The CDR3 loop spans 18 amino acids. The CDR3 DNA is TGTGCCAGCACGTTGTCAGGGGCTAACAGCGGGAGCTCCTACGAGCAGTACTTC. Its protein is CASTLSGANSGSSYEQYF.

This CDR3 is CATTGASGGDTQYF. CDR3 sequence (DNA): TGTGCCACCACAGGGGCTAGCGGCGGGGATACGCAGTATTTT. The chain joins TRBV24-1 to TRBJ2-3, with D tentatively TRBD2 (7 bases). CDR3 length: 14 amino acids. Between the trimmed V and J ends, which lost 8 bases and 6 bases, there was a span of 17 bases. Germline CDR1 is KGHDR and CDR2 is SFDVKD.

Only a few counts were recorded for this clonotype. This sequence joins TRBV10-3 and TRBJ2-5, with a weak D call TRBD2 (6 bases). CDR3 length: 14 residues. Trimming removed 4 bases at V and 2 bases at J, with 11 bases between. CDR1 and CDR2 (germline): ENHRY, SYGVKD. CDR3 amino acids: CAISARGGQETQYF. The CDR3 nucleotides are TGTGCCATCAGTGCTCGTGGGGGGCAAGAGACCCAGTACTTC.

The rearrangement uses TRBV6-5 and TRBJ2-7, with TRBD2 as a possible D gene (7 bases). Germline assignment: CDR1 MNHEY and CDR2 SVGAGI. The CDR3 covers 13 residues. The V and J ends lost 8 bases and 6 bases respectively, with 17 bases between them. CDR3 residues: CASGEGGRFEQYF. The CDR3 bases are TGTGCCAGCGGAGAGGGGGGGCGGTTCGAGCAGTACTTC.

This chain links TRBV20-1 with TRBJ2-5; 9 positions match TRBD2. This CDR3 region has 15 residues. Germline values: CDR1 DFQATT, CDR2 SNEGSKA (reference sequence). Germline trimming cut 7 bases from V and 2 bases from J; bases unmatched to any gene: 11. The CDR3 region is CSVELIAGEQETQYF. CDR3 sequence (DNA): TGCAGTGTAGAGCTCATAGCGGGGGAGCAAGAGACCCAGTACTTC.

A few counts support this clonotype. The chain combines TRBV6-2 or TRBV6-3 with TRBJ2-5; 12 bases are shared with TRBD2. The last part of the DNA fits TRBJ2-7 better; the J call may be wrong. The CDR3 contains 15 residues. Germline CDR1 MNHEY, CDR2 SVGEGT. The CDR3: CASTPRTSGVYEQYF. The CDR3 DNA sequence: TGTGCCAGCACCCCTCGGACTAGCGGGGTCTACGAGCAGTACTTC.

The J gene is TRBJ2-5, the V gene TRBV5-5; weak D call: TRBD2 (5 bases). V dropped 0 bases and J dropped 5 bases, with 14 bases sitting between them. The CDR3 has 15 residues. Germline V gene data show CDR1 as SGHKS and CDR2 as YYEKEE (reference sequence). The CDR3 nucleotides are TGTGCCAGCAGCTTGGCGGGATCCTCCCGGGAGACCCAGTACTTC. Translated: CASSLAGSSRETQYF.

This rearrangement joins TRBV24-1 to TRBJ2-1, with 8 bases fitting TRBD1. Losses at the gene ends were 3 bases for V and 2 bases for J; bases not matched to a gene: 5. This CDR3 is 16 amino acids long. The V gene's germline CDR1 is KGHDR and CDR2 SFDVKD. The CDR3: CATSDPSGGAYNEQFF. CDR3 sequence (DNA): TGTGCCACCAGTGATCCCTCAGGGGGCGCCTACAATGAGCAGTTCTTC.

This clonotype showed up just a few times. This chain joins TRBV5-5 and TRBJ1-1; D is possibly TRBD1 (6 bases). There are 14 residues in the CDR3. In germline, CDR1 is SGHKS, CDR2 YYEKEE (reference sequence). Trimming removed 2 bases at V and 1 base at J, with 9 bases between. CDR3 DNA sequence: TGTGCCAGCAGCTTAGGACAGTCGAACACTGAAGCTTTCTTT. The encoded protein is CASSLGQSNTEAFF.